This T cell receptor beta chain emerged from a study of beta chain features in type 1 diabetes. Points on this clone: Its antigen remains unidentified.

Investigators reverse transcribed all isolated RNA, so they sequenced expressed TCRB transcripts. Naive, central memory and regulatory T cell samples produced a mean of roughly 3.5 million reads. Libraries were prepared by immunoSEQ multiplex PCR; TCRdb keeps only in-frame clonotypes and omits some of them. In the table there are hundreds of thousands of clones, about a sixth of which are singletons. In germline, CDR1 is MDHEN, CDR2 SYDVKM. The CDR3 runs 14 residues. V dropped 5 bases and J dropped 3; count of bases not matched to a gene: 6. Study-wide findings and caveats: A moderate, significant TCRB CDR3 shortening appeared in type 1 diabetes across four CD4+ subsets. A potential PCR bias toward shorter templates would be equal in patient and control samples. In the patient group, naive, central memory and Treg TCRB repertoires seemed more alike than in the healthy donor group.

The V call is TRBV28, the J call TRBJ2-7; 8 bases align to TRBD2. The TCR was taken from a woman aged 18-30 years in good health. Sequences were obtained from naive CD4+ T cells from blood. CDR3 residues: CASSRTSRGYEQYF. Written as DNA, the CDR3 is TGTGCCAGCAGTCGGACTAGCAGGGGCTACGAGCAGTACTTC.